This TCR beta chain came from a study of T cell responses to AZD1222 COVID-19 vaccine. Study-wide results and limits: White British ancestry dominated among donors, who included more females, and clonal diversity was possibly underestimated. In all cases, repertoires were sampled only after the peak T cell response. Only a handful of AZD1222 recipients tested seropositive at baseline. Spike as a whole was targeted by vaccine-associated CD4 TCRs, dominant at 160-218 and 743-854.

Germline CDR1 reads SGHRS; CDR2 reads YFSETQ. The CDR3 extends over 14 amino acids. V lost 3 bases, J lost 1 base, and 10 bases lay in between. In regard to this clone: The target antigen is unknown.

Libraries were prepared by immunoSEQ multiplex PCR; TCRdb keeps only in-frame clonotypes and omits some of them. The sample carries about 150,000 clones, roughly 91% recorded once. This sample comprised peripheral blood, obtained 28 days after the second AZD1222 dose. This TCR came from an adult who received the AZD1222 COVID-19 vaccine. V gene TRBV5-1 combines with J gene TRBJ1-1; D call uncertain. CDR3: CASSSRVGNTEAFF. The CDR3 DNA reads as TGCGCCAGCAGCTCAAGGGTAGGGAACACTGAAGCTTTCTTT.